These T cell receptor beta chains were read from a single sample in a study of blood T cell repertoires in COVID-19. Assay used: immunoSEQ multiplex PCR; TCRdb lists only in-frame clones, some missing. The sample lists 300,000 to 450,000 clones, around 86% occurring once. The source material was peripheral blood. The receptors come from a human donor in a cohort sampled during active COVID-19. Each CDR3 is given with its conserved first and last residue. The D gene is left open where the match is weak. Clone size is shown for a subset of rows, as once, few, many or a class of expanded clone.

J gene: TRBJ2-3; V gene: TRBV12-3/TRBV12-4; clone size: .; D gene: TRBD1; CDR3 DNA: TGTGCCAGCAGACAGGGGATGGATACGCAGTATTTT; CDR3 protein: CASRQGMDTQYF
J gene: TRBJ1-1; V gene: TRBV6-2/TRBV6-3; clone size: .; D gene: TRBD1; CDR3 DNA: TGTGCCAGCAGTTACCCAGGACAGGTCTATTGGGTCACTGAAGCTTTCTTT; CDR3 protein: CASSYPGQVYWVTEAFF
J gene: TRBJ2-5; V gene: TRBV10-3; clone size: .; D gene: TRBD1; CDR3 DNA: TGTGCCACCCATCGGGACAGACAAGAGACCCAGTACTTC; CDR3 protein: CATHRDRQETQYF
J gene: TRBJ1-4; V gene: TRBV30; clone size: .; D gene: .; CDR3 DNA: TGTGCCTGGAGTACGGGACTAGTTAATGAAAAACTGTTTTTT; CDR3 protein: CAWSTGLVNEKLFF
J gene: TRBJ2-3; V gene: TRBV19; clone size: .; D gene: .; CDR3 DNA: TGTGCCAGTAGGGCGGGAACGGATAGCACAGATACGCAGTATTTT; CDR3 protein: CASRAGTDSTDTQYF
J gene: TRBJ2-5; V gene: TRBV7-7; clone size: few; D gene: .; CDR3 DNA: TGTGCCAGCAGCACAGGGGGGGGGAGAACTGAGACCCAGTACTTC; CDR3 protein: CASSTGGGRTETQYF
J gene: TRBJ2-6; V gene: TRBV7-3; clone size: .; D gene: .; CDR3 DNA: TGTGCCAGCAGCCCTGAAGGGGGAAACTCTGGGGCCAACGTCCTGACTTTC; CDR3 protein: CASSPEGGNSGANVLTF
J gene: TRBJ1-3; V gene: TRBV15; clone size: .; D gene: .; CDR3 DNA: TGTGCCACCAGCAGGGAACTCTCTAGAAGGGGCTCTGGAAACACCATATATTTT; CDR3 protein: CATSRELSRRGSGNTIYF
J gene: TRBJ2-7; V gene: TRBV27; clone size: .; D gene: TRBD2; CDR3 DNA: TGTGCCAGCAGAAGGCTAGCGGGAGAACTTTACGAGCAGTACTTC; CDR3 protein: CASRRLAGELYEQYF
J gene: TRBJ2-5; V gene: TRBV5-5; clone size: .; D gene: TRBD2; CDR3 DNA: TGTGCCAGCAGCTTGGGGCTAGCGGGGGGGCAAGAGACCCAGTACTTC; CDR3 protein: CASSLGLAGGQETQYF
J gene: TRBJ1-1; V gene: TRBV10-3; clone size: .; D gene: TRBD1; CDR3 DNA: TGTGCCATCAGTGAGTCCGGGACAGGGGGGTCCACTGAAGCTTTCTTT; CDR3 protein: CAISESGTGGSTEAFF
J gene: TRBJ1-4; V gene: TRBV18; clone size: .; D gene: .; CDR3 DNA: TGTGCCAGCTCTCGGACAGAACTTGCAACTAATGAAAAACTGTTTTTT; CDR3 protein: CASSRTELATNEKLFF
J gene: TRBJ2-1; V gene: TRBV30; clone size: .; D gene: .; CDR3 DNA: TGTGCCTGGAGTGTCAGTACAGGCCATGAGCAGTTCTTC; CDR3 protein: CAWSVSTGHEQFF
J gene: TRBJ1-1; V gene: TRBV5-4; clone size: few; D gene: .; CDR3 DNA: TGTGCCAGCAGCTTGGACCCGGGTCTGGTGAACACTGAAGCTTTCTTT; CDR3 protein: CASSLDPGLVNTEAFF
J gene: TRBJ2-7; V gene: TRBV14; clone size: .; D gene: TRBD1; CDR3 DNA: TGTGCCAGCAGCCAACGGACAGGGGTTTCCTACGAGCAGTACTTC; CDR3 protein: CASSQRTGVSYEQYF